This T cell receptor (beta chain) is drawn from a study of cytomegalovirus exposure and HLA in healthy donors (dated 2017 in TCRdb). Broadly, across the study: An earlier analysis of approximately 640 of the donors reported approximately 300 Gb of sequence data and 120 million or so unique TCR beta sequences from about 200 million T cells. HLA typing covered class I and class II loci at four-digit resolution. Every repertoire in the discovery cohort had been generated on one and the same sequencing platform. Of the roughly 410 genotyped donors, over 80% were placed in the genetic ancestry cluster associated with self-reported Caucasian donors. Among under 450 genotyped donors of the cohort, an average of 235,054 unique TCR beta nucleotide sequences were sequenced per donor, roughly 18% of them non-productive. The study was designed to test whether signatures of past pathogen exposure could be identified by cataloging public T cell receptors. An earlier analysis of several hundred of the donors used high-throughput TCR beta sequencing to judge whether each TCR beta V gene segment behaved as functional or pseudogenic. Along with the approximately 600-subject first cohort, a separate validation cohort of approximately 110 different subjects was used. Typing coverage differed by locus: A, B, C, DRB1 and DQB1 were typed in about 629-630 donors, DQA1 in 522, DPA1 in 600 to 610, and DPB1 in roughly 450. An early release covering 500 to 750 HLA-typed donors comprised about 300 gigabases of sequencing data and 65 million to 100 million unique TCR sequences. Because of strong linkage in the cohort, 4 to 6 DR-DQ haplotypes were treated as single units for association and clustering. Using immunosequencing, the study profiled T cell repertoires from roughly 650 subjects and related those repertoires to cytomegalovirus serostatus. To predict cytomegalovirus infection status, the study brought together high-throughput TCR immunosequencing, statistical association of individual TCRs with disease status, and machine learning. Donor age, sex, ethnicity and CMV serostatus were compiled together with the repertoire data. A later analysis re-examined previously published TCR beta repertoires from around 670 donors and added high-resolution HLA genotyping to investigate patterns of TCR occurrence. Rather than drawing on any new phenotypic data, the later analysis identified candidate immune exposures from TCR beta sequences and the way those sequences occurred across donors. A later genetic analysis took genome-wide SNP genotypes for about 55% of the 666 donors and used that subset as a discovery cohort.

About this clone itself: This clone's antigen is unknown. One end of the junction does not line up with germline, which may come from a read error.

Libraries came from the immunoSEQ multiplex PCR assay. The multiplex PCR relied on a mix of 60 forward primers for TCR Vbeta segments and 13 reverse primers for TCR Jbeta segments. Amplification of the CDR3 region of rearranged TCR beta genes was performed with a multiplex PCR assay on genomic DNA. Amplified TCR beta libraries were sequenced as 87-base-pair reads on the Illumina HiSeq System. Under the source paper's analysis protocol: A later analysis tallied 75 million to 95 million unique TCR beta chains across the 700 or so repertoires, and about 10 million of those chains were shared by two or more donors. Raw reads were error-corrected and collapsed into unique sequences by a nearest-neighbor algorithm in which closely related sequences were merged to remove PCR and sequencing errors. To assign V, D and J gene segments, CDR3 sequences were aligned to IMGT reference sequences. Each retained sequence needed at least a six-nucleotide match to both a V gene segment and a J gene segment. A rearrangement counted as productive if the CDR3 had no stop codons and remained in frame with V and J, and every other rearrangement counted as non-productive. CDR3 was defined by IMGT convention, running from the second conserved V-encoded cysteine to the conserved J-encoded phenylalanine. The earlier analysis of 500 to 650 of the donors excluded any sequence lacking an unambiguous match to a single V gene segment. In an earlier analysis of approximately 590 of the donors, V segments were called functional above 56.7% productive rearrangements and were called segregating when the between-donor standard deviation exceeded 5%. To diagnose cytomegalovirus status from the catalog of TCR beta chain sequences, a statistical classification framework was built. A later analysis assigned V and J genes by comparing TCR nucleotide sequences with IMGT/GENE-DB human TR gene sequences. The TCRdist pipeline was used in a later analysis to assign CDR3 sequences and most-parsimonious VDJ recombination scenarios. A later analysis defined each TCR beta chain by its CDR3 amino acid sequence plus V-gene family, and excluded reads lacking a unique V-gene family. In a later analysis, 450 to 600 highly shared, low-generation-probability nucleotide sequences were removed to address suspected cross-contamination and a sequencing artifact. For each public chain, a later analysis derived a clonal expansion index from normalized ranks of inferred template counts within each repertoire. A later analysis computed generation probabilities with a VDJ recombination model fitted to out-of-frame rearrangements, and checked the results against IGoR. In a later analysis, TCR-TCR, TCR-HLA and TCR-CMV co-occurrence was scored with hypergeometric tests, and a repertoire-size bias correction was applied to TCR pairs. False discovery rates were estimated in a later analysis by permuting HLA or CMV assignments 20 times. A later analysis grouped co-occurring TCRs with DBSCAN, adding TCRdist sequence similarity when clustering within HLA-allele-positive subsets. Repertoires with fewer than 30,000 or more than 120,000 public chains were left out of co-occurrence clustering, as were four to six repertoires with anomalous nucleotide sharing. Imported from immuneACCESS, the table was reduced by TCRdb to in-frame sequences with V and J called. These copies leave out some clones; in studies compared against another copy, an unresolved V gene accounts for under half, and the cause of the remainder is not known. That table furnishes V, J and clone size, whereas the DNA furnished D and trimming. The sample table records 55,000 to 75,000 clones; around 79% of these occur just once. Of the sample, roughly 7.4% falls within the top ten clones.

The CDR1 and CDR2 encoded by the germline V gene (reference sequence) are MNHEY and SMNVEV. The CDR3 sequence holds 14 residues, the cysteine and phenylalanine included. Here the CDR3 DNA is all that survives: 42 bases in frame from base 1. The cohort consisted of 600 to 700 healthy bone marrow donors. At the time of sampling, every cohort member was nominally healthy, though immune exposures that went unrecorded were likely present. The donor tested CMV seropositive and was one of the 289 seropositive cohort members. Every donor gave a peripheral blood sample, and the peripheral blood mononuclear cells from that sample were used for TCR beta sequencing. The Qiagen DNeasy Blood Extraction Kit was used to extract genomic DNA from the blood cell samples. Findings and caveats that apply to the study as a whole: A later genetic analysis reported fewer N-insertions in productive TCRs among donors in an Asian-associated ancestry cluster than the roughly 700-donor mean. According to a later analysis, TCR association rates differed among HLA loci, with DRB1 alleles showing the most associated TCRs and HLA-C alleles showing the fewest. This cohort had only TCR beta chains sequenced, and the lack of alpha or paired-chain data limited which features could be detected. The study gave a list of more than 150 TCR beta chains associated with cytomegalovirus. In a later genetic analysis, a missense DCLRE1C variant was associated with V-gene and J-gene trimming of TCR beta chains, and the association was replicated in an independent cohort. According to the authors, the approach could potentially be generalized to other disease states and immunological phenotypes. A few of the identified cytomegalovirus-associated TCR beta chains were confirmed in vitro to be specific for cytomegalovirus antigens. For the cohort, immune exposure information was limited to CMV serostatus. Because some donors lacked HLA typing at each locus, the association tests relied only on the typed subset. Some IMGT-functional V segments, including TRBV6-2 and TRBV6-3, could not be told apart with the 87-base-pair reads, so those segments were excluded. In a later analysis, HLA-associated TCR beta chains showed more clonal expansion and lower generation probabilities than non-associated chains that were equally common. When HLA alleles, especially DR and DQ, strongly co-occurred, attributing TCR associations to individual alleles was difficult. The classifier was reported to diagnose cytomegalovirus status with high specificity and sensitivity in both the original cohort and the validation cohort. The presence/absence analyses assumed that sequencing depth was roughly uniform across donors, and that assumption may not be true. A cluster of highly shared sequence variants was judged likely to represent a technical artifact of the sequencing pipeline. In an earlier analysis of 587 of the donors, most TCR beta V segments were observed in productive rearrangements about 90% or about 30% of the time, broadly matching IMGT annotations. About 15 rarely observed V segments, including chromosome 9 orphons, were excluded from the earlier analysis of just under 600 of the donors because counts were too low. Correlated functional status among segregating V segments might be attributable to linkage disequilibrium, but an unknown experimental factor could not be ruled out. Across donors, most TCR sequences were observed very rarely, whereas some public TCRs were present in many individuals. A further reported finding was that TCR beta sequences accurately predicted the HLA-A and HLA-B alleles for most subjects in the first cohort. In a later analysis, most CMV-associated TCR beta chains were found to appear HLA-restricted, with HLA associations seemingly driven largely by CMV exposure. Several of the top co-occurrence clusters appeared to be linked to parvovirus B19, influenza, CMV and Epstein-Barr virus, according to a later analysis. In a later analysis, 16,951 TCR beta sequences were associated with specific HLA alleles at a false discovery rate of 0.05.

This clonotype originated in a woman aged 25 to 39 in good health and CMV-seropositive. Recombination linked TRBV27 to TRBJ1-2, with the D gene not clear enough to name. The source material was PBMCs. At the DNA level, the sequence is TGTGCCAGCAGCCCCCATAGCGTCATCTATGGCTACCCCTTC. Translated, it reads CASSPHSVIYGYPF.